Listed below are T cell receptor beta chains from one sample, sequenced in a study of naive and memory T cell subsets. TCRdb passed the UMI-ligation and nested PCR reads through MiXCR, listing each CDR3 protein once. Of 150,000 or so distinct CDR3 sequences listed, 17% were seen once; the top ten hold roughly 0.13%. The sample consisted of naive CD4+ T cells from blood. Receptor source: a human donor in good health. Each CDR3 is given with its conserved first and last residue. Each record gives: J gene, clone size, V gene, D gene, CDR3 DNA, CDR3 protein. The D gene is left open where the match is weak. A row's size may be missing; if present it is once, few, many or a size class.

TRBJ1-1 | few | TRBV20-1 | TRBD1 | TGCAGTGCTGACAGGGGGCTAGACACTGAAGCTTTCTTT | CSADRGLDTEAFF
TRBJ2-2 | . | TRBV5-1 | . | TGCGCCAGCAGTTCCAGGGGGGCGAACACCGGGGAGCTGTTTTTT | CASSSRGANTGELFF
TRBJ2-3 | . | TRBV2 | . | TGTGCCAGCAGCGAAGGACAGGGAGGGTGGACAGATACGCAGTATTTT | CASSEGQGGWTDTQYF
TRBJ2-7 | few | TRBV6-1 | . | TGTGCCAGCAGTGACAGGGGGGAAACCTACGAGCAGTACTTC | CASSDRGETYEQYF
TRBJ1-3 | . | TRBV11-2 | TRBD1 | TGTGCCAGCACCCCGGACAGGGCTTTCTCTGGAAACACCATATATTTT | CASTPDRAFSGNTIYF
TRBJ2-1 | . | TRBV6-4 | . | TGTGCCAGCAGTGACGATATAGGCCATGAGCAGTTCTTC | CASSDDIGHEQFF
TRBJ1-1 | few | TRBV11-2 | . | TGTGCCAGCAGCTTCCCGACAGAAATTAACACTGAAGCTTTCTTT | CASSFPTEINTEAFF
TRBJ2-1 | few | TRBV14 | . | TGTGCCAGCAGCCAAGATAGGGGGGCGCGATGGTTGAATGAGCAGTTCTTC | CASSQDRGARWLNEQFF
TRBJ2-7 | few | TRBV20-1 | . | TGCAGTGCTAGTGGGCTCCTAACGTACGAGCAGTACTTC | CSASGLLTYEQYF
TRBJ1-2 | few | TRBV24-1 | . | TGTGCCACCAGTGGAACGACTGCGGGGGGCTACACCTTC | CATSGTTAGGYTF
TRBJ2-3 | . | TRBV7-2 | . | TGTGCCAGCAGCTTTGTCCGGGGCACAGATACGCAGTATTTT | CASSFVRGTDTQYF
TRBJ1-1 | . | TRBV7-2 | TRBD1 | TGTGCCAGCAGCTTAGCAAGACAGGGCTACACTGAAGCTTTCTTT | CASSLARQGYTEAFF
TRBJ2-2 | few | TRBV7-8 | TRBD2 | TGTGCCAGCAGTGTGGCGGGAGGGGTCGGGGAGCTGTTTTTT | CASSVAGGVGELFF
TRBJ2-3 | few | TRBV7-2 | TRBD1 | TGTGCCAGCAGCCCCGCTCGGGGACAGGGCACAGATACGCAGTATTTT | CASSPARGQGTDTQYF
TRBJ2-5 | few | TRBV7-2 | . | TGTGCCAGCAGCTTAGGGGGCAGGGGAAGCGAGACCCAGTACTTC | CASSLGGRGSETQYF
TRBJ2-3 | few | TRBV28 | TRBD2 | TGTGCCAGCAGCGGGACTAGCGGGAGGGAAGACACAGATACGCAGTATTTT | CASSGTSGREDTDTQYF
TRBJ2-1 | . | TRBV6-5 | . | TGTGCCAGCAGTTACAGACCCTCCGGGCCAACCAACAATGAGCAGTTCTTC | CASSYRPSGPTNNEQFF
TRBJ2-1 | . | TRBV10-3 | TRBD1 | TGTGCCATCAGGGGACAGGTCGGAAATGAGCAGTTCTTC | CAIRGQVGNEQFF
TRBJ1-1 | . | TRBV5-1 | TRBD1 | TGCGCCAGCAGCTCTTGGACAGGGGGCATGGCTGAAGCTTTCTTT | CASSSWTGGMAEAFF
TRBJ2-7 | . | TRBV20-1 | . | TGCAGTGCTAGGCTAGCGTTTAGCTCCTACGAGCAGTACTTC | CSARLAFSSYEQYF
TRBJ2-7 | many | TRBV29-1 | . | TGCAGCGTTTCCAGCGGGTCCGGCGTCGAGCAGTACTTC | CSVSSGSGVEQYF
TRBJ2-5 | once | TRBV18 | . | TGTGCCAGCTCACCCAACCGGGACGGCCAAGAGACCCAGTACTTC | CASSPNRDGQETQYF
TRBJ2-3 | few | TRBV28 | . | TGTGCCAGCAGTTTAGGTCGTGGATGGGCAGATACGCAGTATTTT | CASSLGRGWADTQYF
TRBJ2-1 | few | TRBV5-1 | TRBD2 | TGCGCCAGCAGCTCGAACCCGACTAGCGGCAACTACAATGAGCAGTTCTTC | CASSSNPTSGNYNEQFF
TRBJ2-1 | . | TRBV10-3 | TRBD2 | TGTGCCATCACCGAAGCCTTTCTAGCGGGAGCCCGTGAGCAGTTCTTC | CAITEAFLAGAREQFF
TRBJ1-1 | . | TRBV4-2 | . | TGTGCCAGCAGCCAAGACAGGGAGTACACTGAAGCTTTCTTT | CASSQDREYTEAFF
TRBJ2-3 | . | TRBV6-5 | TRBD2 | TGTGCCAGCAGTTACCGGGGGAGGGTCGACGATACGCAGTATTTT | CASSYRGRVDDTQYF
TRBJ1-1 | few | TRBV28 | . | TGTGCCGTAATAGGACGGATGAACACTGAAGCTTTCTTT | CAVIGRMNTEAFF
TRBJ2-1 | . | TRBV11-1 | TRBD1 | TGTGCCAGCAGCCACCGCACAGGGGCCGGTTACAATGAGCAGTTCTTC | CASSHRTGAGYNEQFF
TRBJ1-6 | . | TRBV20-1 | . | TGCAGTGCTAGAGTTGGCACCTATTATAATTCACCCCTCCACTTT | CSARVGTYYNSPLHF
TRBJ2-7 | few | TRBV6-2/TRBV6-3 | . | TGTGCCAGCAGTTACTCCCGACGGGGAAGAGTTAGCTACGAGCAGTACTTC | CASSYSRRGRVSYEQYF
TRBJ2-1 | . | TRBV3-1 | TRBD2 | TGTGCCAGCAGCCAAGTTTTAGCGGGAGGGCCACTGAATGAGCAGTTCTTC | CASSQVLAGGPLNEQFF
TRBJ2-5 | . | TRBV18 | . | TGTGCCAGCTCACCAACCAGGGAGACCCAGTACTTC | CASSPTRETQYF
TRBJ2-2 | . | TRBV29-1 | TRBD1 | TGCAGCGTGATGTTCGGGACAGGCCACCCGCGGGTACACACCGGGGAGCTGTTTTTT | CSVMFGTGHPRVHTGELFF
TRBJ2-1 | few | TRBV29-1 | . | TGCAGCGTTGAAGATCTACAAACTGGCGATGAGCAGTTCTTC | CSVEDLQTGDEQFF
TRBJ2-3 | . | TRBV12-3/TRBV12-4 | TRBD1 | TGTGCCAGCAGTTTGGGAGATGCAGGGGGCGCAGATACGCAGTATTTT | CASSLGDAGGADTQYF
TRBJ1-4 | . | TRBV7-2 | TRBD1 | TGTGCCAGCAGCTTAGCGGGAACAGGGGGGTATGAAAAACTGTTTTTT | CASSLAGTGGYEKLFF
TRBJ1-1 | . | TRBV29-1 | . | TGCAGCGTTGAAGATCTTGCGCGGGGGGCTTTCTTT | CSVEDLARGAFF
TRBJ2-1 | . | TRBV20-1 | . | TGCAGTGCTAGAGCAGGAAGTTCTAGGAATGAGCAGTTCTTC | CSARAGSSRNEQFF
TRBJ2-2 | few | TRBV29-1 | . | TGCAGCGTTGAAATACGTAGGACCCGGAACACCGGGGAGCTGTTTTTT | CSVEIRRTRNTGELFF
TRBJ2-7 | . | TRBV4-2 | . | TGTGCCAGCAGCCAAGCGACTGCCCTCTACGAGCAGTACTTC | CASSQATALYEQYF
TRBJ1-4 | few | TRBV6-1 | TRBD1 | TGTGCCAGCAGTGAAGCCGGGACAGCATTCGGTGAAAAACTGTTTTTT | CASSEAGTAFGEKLFF
TRBJ1-2 | few | TRBV6-1 | TRBD1 | TGTGCCAGCAGGAAGTTTGGAGGGGGCAGTGACTATGGCTACACCTTC | CASRKFGGGSDYGYTF
TRBJ1-1 | . | TRBV5-1 | TRBD1 | TGCGCCAGCAGCACGGCCGGGACTCAGGGGGAGGAAGCTTTCTTT | CASSTAGTQGEEAFF